This T cell receptor beta chain was observed in a study of cytomegalovirus exposure and HLA in healthy donors. Trimming at V came to 4 bases and at J to 5 bases, leaving 10 bases not matched to a gene. Germline CDR1 reads SGDLS; CDR2 reads YYNGEE. This CDR3 is 15 amino acids long. Vbeta (60) and Jbeta (13) primers were used in the PCR. Clones were read by immunoSEQ multiplex PCR, and TCRdb kept only the in-frame ones, dropping some. The sample has around 130,000 clones, 77% seen once; the top ten hold 0.75% to 0.95%. The chain links TRBV9 to TRBJ1-2; TRBD1 agrees at 8 bases. This clonotype was sampled from a woman in her fifties or sixties in good health and CMV-seronegative. The sample consisted of PBMCs. The CDR3 DNA reads as TGTGCCAGCAGCCTCGGGGGGACAGGACCTTATGGCTACACCTTC. It encodes CASSLGGTGPYGYTF.